Listed here is a single T cell receptor beta chain. The CDR3 is made up of 13 amino acids. Per the germline V gene, CDR1 is SEHNR and CDR2 is FQNEAQ (reference sequence). After removal of 5 bases from V and 9 bases from J, the junction contained 8 bases not matched to a gene. The sample is drawn from a study of memory CD4+ T cells and cytomegalovirus serostatus. Some clones are missing from TCRdb's copy, which holds only in-frame ones; the method was immunoSEQ multiplex PCR. The sample has about 43,000 clones, 60% to 80% seen once; the top ten hold approximately 0.6%. Single viable CD3+CD4+CD8-CD45RO+ cells were sorted as the memory CD4+ T cells.

The V and J genes are TRBV7-9 and TRBJ1-2; TRBD1 aligns across 8 bases. The material sequenced was memory CD4+ T cells from blood. The sequence derives from an adult in good health and CMV-seronegative. The CDR3 sequence: CASSPRTGYSYTF. CDR3 DNA: TGTGCCAGCAGCCCTCGGACAGGGTACAGCTACACCTTC.